Below, one T cell receptor (beta chain) is given with its context. This sample is part of a study of technical replicates of blood from a few donors. Trimming cost V 4 bases and J 7 bases, with 21 bases left between them. The CDR3 extends over 15 amino acids. Germline V gene sequence: CDR1 SGHRS, CDR2 YFSETQ. Measured with immunoSEQ multiplex PCR; TCRdb has only the in-frame clones, and not every one. The data show about 81,000 clones, about nine tenths seen once. The rearrangement links TRBV5-1 to TRBJ2-7, with D possibly TRBD2 on 6 matching bases. The clonotype comes from a human donor in good health. The specimen sequenced was T cells isolated from PBMCs. Here the CDR3 reads CASSAMRREGREQYF. The CDR3 nucleotides read TGCGCCAGCAGCGCTATGAGGCGAGAGGGGAGGGAGCAGTACTTC.